The T cell receptor beta chain described here comes from a study of T cell responses to AZD1222 COVID-19 vaccine. Whole-study findings and limits: None of the repertoires were sampled until the peak T cell response had passed. Once two AZD1222 doses were given, Spike-specific TCR breadth and depth went up. Regions left unmutated in variants are reportedly the target of nearly half of spike-specific TCRs. Baseline seropositives among AZD1222 recipients totaled only five to seven.

The CDR3 contains 12 residues. The germline gives CDR1 MGHRA, CDR2 YSYEKL. Deletions cut 5 bases from V and 5 bases from J, with 6 bases between. Comments on this clone: Its matching antigen is unknown.

Clones were sequenced by immunoSEQ multiplex PCR, and TCRdb holds only the in-frame ones, with some missing. This sample carries roughly 270,000 clones, 90% to 95% of them seen once, and the ten largest clones take 0.5% to 0.7%. This receptor was taken from an adult who received the AZD1222 COVID-19 vaccine. This sample comprised peripheral blood, obtained 28 days after the second AZD1222 dose. The chain joins TRBV4-1 to TRBJ2-2; D is ambiguous. The DNA of the CDR3 is TGCGCCAGCAGCTGGGGAACCGGGGAGCTGTTTTTT. It encodes CASSWGTGELFF.